This T cell receptor (beta chain) came from a study of T cells after yellow fever vaccination. This clonotype was counted only a few times. Its antigen is not identified. Regarding the study as a whole: Booster sampling recovered most clones from primary vaccination (less than 97% CD4, roughly 90% CD8). Peak timing came faster in the weaker secondary response, day 5 versus 15.

Template switching by 5'RACE produced TCR cDNA, adding a universal primer site and UMIs. TCRdb reanalysed the 5' RACE reads using MiXCR and keeps one entry per CDR3 protein. The sample lists around 310,000 distinct CDR3 sequences; 8.7% were seen once. The CDR3 sequence is 14 residues long. Trimming at V came to 3 bases and at J to 1 base, leaving 3 bases not matched to a gene. Germline lookup yields CDR1 SGHKS and CDR2 YYEKEE (reference sequence). The chain has TRBV5-5 and TRBJ2-5, with 7 bases lining up with TRBD2. Specimen: PBMCs, collected on the day of the first yellow fever vaccination. The clonotype was recovered from a man aged 18 to 35 who received the YFV17D yellow fever vaccine. The CDR3 DNA is TGTGCCAGCAGCTGGGGGGGATTCCAAGAGACCCAGTACTTC. It is translated as CASSWGGFQETQYF.